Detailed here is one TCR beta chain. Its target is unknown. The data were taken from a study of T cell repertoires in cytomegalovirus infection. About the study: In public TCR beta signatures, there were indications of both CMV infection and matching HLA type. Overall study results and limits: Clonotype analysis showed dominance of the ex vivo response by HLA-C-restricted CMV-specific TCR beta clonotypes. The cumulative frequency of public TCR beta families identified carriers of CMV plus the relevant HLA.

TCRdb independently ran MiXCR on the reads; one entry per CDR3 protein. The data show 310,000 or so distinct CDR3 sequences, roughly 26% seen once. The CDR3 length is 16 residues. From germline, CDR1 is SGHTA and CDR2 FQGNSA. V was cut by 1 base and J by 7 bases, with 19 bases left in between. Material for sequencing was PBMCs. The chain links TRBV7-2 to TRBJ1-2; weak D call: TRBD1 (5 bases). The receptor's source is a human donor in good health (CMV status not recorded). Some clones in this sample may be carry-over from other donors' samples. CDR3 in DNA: TGTGCCAGCAGCTTAGGAGGCGGGAAACGAAGGGGTGGCTACACCTTC. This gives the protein CASSLGGGKRRGGYTF.